The text below deals with one T cell receptor (beta chain). Its antigen is not identified. This sample stems from a study of T cell responses to AZD1222 COVID-19 vaccine. Study results and caveats: The study found vaccine-associated CD4 TCRs spanning spike, dominant at 160-218 and 743-854. In a largely white British group with more females than males, clonal diversity was possibly underestimated.

The germline gives CDR1 SGHNT, CDR2 YYREEE (reference sequence). This CDR3 is 14 amino acids long. Trimming took off 2 bases at V and 6 bases at J, with 9 bases between the two ends. Sequencing was performed with immunoSEQ multiplex PCR; in TCRdb, only in-frame clones are kept and a portion is missing. The sample contains about 100,000 clones, about 85% of which appear only once. The sample here was peripheral blood, taken on day 0 of AZD1222 vaccination. The sequence was obtained from an adult in good health. J is TRBJ1-6 and V is TRBV5-4, with TRBD1 as a possible D gene (6 bases). CDR3 in amino acids: CASSLDRSNSPLHF. In DNA form, the CDR3 reads TGTGCCAGCAGCTTAGACAGGTCTAATTCACCCCTCCACTTT.